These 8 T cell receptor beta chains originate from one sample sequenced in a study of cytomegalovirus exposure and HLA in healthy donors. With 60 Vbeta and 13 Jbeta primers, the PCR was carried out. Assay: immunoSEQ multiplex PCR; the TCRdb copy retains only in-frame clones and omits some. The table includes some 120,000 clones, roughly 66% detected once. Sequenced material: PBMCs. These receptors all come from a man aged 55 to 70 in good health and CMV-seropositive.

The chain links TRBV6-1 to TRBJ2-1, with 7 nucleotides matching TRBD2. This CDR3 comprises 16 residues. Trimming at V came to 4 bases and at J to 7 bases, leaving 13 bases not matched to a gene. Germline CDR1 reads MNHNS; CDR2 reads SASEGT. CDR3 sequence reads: CASSVVLGGGRNEQFF. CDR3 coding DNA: TGTGCCAGCAGTGTGGTTTTGGGCGGGGGTCGGAATGAGCAGTTCTTC.

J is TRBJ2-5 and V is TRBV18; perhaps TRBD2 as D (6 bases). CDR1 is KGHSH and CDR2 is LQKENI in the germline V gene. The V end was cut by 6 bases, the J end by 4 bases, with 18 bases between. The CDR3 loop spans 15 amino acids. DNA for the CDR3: TGTGCCAGCTCTCCTCTGACTGGAGCGGGAGAGACCCAGTACTTC. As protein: CASSPLTGAGETQYF. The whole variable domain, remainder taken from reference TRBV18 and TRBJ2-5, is NAGVMQNPRHLVRRRGQEARLRCSPMKGHSHVYWYRQLPEEGLKFMVYLQKENIIDESGMPKERFSAEFPKEGPSILRIQQVVRGDSAAYFCASSPLTGAGETQYFGPGTRLLVL.

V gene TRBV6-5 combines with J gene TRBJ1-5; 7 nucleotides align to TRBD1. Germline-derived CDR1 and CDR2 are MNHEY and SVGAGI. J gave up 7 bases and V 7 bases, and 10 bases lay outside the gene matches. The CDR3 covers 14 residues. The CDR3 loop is CASTSDRVGQPQHF. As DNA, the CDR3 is TGTGCCAGCACCAGTGACAGGGTGGGGCAGCCCCAGCATTTT.

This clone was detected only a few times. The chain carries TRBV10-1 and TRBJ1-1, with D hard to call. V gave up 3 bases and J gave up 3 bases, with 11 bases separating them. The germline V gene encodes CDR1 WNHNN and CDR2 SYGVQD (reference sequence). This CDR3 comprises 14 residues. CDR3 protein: CASSEPGLDTEAFF. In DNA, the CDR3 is TGCGCCAGCAGTGAACCAGGACTGGACACTGAAGCTTTCTTT.

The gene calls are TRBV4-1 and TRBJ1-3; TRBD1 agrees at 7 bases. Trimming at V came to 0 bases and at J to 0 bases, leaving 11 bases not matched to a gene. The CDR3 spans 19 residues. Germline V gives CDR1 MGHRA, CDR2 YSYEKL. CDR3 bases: TGCGCCAGCAGCCAAGATCCGACAGGGCTACCCGTCTCTGGAAACACCATATATTTT. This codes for CASSQDPTGLPVSGNTIYF.

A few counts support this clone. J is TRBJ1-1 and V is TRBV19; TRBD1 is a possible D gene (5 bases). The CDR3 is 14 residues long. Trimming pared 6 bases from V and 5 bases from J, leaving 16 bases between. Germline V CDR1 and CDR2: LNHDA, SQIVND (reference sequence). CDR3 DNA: TGTGCCAGTAGGGCTACGGGGGGGTCGACTGAAGCTTTCTTT. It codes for CASRATGGSTEAFF.

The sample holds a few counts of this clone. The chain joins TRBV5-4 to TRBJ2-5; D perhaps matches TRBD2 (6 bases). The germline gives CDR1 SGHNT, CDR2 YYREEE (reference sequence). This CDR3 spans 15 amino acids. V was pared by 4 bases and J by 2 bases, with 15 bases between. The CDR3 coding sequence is TGTGCCAGCAGCAACGGCAAGACTAGGCAAGAGACCCAGTACTTC. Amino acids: CASSNGKTRQETQYF.

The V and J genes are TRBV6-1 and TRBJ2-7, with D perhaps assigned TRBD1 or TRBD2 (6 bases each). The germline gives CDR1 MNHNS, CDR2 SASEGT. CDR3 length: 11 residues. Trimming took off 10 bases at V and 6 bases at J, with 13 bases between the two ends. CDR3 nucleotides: TGTGCCACCAGGGGAGGCCGCGAGCAGTACTTC. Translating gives CATRGGREQYF.